This is a list of T cell receptor beta chains from one sample in a study of OX40 agonist ivuxolimab in advanced cancers. Produced via immunoSEQ multiplex PCR; TCRdb's table is partial and in-frame only. The table shows approximately 63,000 clones, with around 86% occurring only once. The sequencing here drew on CD4+ or CD8+ T cells sorted from blood, taken in a trial of the OX40 agonist ivuxolimab. The receptor source for this set is an adult with an advanced solid tumor such as melanoma, head and neck, liver or kidney cancer. Both conserved end residues are part of each CDR3. Fields, in order: J gene, clone size, V gene, CDR3 length, D gene, CDR3 protein, CDR3 DNA. The D gene is left open where the match is weak. Clone size is not always given. Where it is, it says once, few, many or a class for expanded clones.

>TRBJ2-1|.|TRBV15|16|.
CATSSRSGAGYNEQFF
TGTGCCACCAGCTCCCGGTCCGGCGCCGGGTACAATGAGCAGTTCTTC
>TRBJ1-1|.|TRBV6-6|13|.
CASSDRGETEAFF
TGTGCCAGCAGCGATAGGGGGGAGACTGAAGCTTTCTTT
>TRBJ2-3|once|TRBV9|13|.
CASSSGGTDTQYF
TGTGCCAGCAGCTCTGGGGGCACAGATACGCAGTATTTT
>TRBJ2-2|.|TRBV5-1|14|.
CASRPGQNTGELFF
TGCGCCAGCAGACCCGGACAAAACACCGGGGAGCTGTTTTTT
>TRBJ2-7|.|TRBV27|17|.
CASSSGRAGVGSYEQYF
TGTGCCAGCAGTTCGGGCAGGGCAGGAGTGGGGTCCTACGAGCAGTACTTC
>TRBJ2-6|.|TRBV15|19|TRBD2
CATRNTHSGRRSGANVLTF
TGTGCCACCAGAAACACCCATAGCGGGAGGCGCTCTGGGGCCAACGTCCTGACTTTC
>TRBJ1-1|.|TRBV19|16|.
CASSISLGTTASGAFF
TGTGCCAGTAGTATTTCTCTCGGCACTACAGCATCGGGAGCTTTCTTT
>TRBJ1-1|.|TRBV7-2|13|.
CASSDQPAAEAFF
TGTGCCAGCAGCGACCAACCGGCCGCTGAAGCTTTCTTT
>TRBJ1-5|.|TRBV5-5|17|TRBD1
CASSYTGGGVSNQPQHF
TGTGCCAGCAGCTACACAGGGGGAGGGGTGAGCAATCAGCCCCAGCATTTT
>TRBJ1-1|.|TRBV7-2|14|.
CASRRGTAGTEAFF
TGTGCCAGCAGGAGAGGGACGGCGGGCACTGAAGCTTTCTTT
>TRBJ2-7|.|TRBV30|13|.
CAWSPALSYEQYF
TGTGCCTGGAGCCCAGCGCTCTCCTACGAGCAGTACTTC
>TRBJ2-3|.|TRBV7-9|14|.
CASSHRTLTDTQYF
TGTGCCAGCAGCCACAGAACCCTCACAGATACGCAGTATTTT
>TRBJ1-3|.|TRBV5-6|16|.
CASSLGPQGNGNTIYF
TGTGCCAGCAGCTTGGGACCCCAGGGAAATGGAAACACCATATATTTT
>TRBJ1-1|.|TRBV5-5|13|.
CASSRSGNTEAFF
TGTGCCAGCAGCAGATCAGGGAACACTGAAGCTTTCTTT
>TRBJ1-1|.|TRBV29-1|17|.
CSVLGGSGANRNTEAFF
TGCAGCGTTCTCGGTGGATCCGGGGCCAACAGGAACACTGAAGCTTTCTTT
>TRBJ2-5|.|TRBV9|14|TRBD2
CASSAGLGQETQYF
TGTGCCAGCAGCGCTGGACTAGGCCAAGAGACCCAGTACTTC
>TRBJ2-3|.|TRBV9|16|TRBD1
CASSVGTGEFADTQYF
TGTGCCAGCAGCGTAGGGACAGGGGAGTTTGCAGATACGCAGTATTTT
>TRBJ2-5|.|TRBV2|15|TRBD2
CASLGTSGPQETQYF
TGTGCCAGCCTTGGGACTAGCGGGCCCCAAGAGACCCAGTACTTC
>TRBJ2-2|once|TRBV6-1|13|.
CASSYPETGELFF
TGTGCCAGCAGTTATCCAGAGACCGGGGAGCTGTTTTTT
>TRBJ1-1|.|TRBV5-1|14|.
CASSLGREDTEAFF
TGCGCCAGCAGCTTGGGCAGGGAGGACACTGAAGCTTTCTTT
>TRBJ2-7|.|TRBV14|16|TRBD2
CASSTQRLAGGYEQYF
TGTGCCAGCAGCACACAACGACTAGCGGGAGGGTACGAGCAGTACTTC
>TRBJ2-5|.|TRBV14|15|TRBD2
CASSQGDYPLETQYF
TGTGCCAGCAGCCAGGGGGACTACCCCCTAGAGACCCAGTACTTC
>TRBJ2-5|once|TRBV18|15|.
CASSPRTGQQETQYF
TGTGCCAGCTCACCCCGGACGGGGCAACAAGAGACCCAGTACTTC
>TRBJ2-5|.|TRBV28|15|TRBD1
CASSQGQGVQETQYF
TGTGCCAGCAGTCAGGGACAGGGGGTCCAAGAGACCCAGTACTTC
>TRBJ2-3|.|TRBV7-3|19|TRBD2
CASSLTAGGVISGTDTQYF
TGTGCCAGCAGCTTAACAGCGGGAGGGGTTATTTCGGGCACAGATACGCAGTATTTT
>TRBJ1-2|.|TRBV30|16|.
CAWSVGRVWVSYGYTF
TGTGCCTGGAGTGTAGGCCGAGTATGGGTTTCCTATGGCTACACCTTC
>TRBJ2-7|.|TRBV12-5|14|.
CASGVGHTAAEQYF
TGTGCTAGTGGTGTAGGACACACCGCTGCTGAGCAGTACTTC
>TRBJ2-3|once|TRBV7-3|16|.
CASSWGLGAGTDTQYF
TGTGCCAGCAGCTGGGGACTGGGGGCTGGCACAGATACGCAGTATTTT
>TRBJ2-1|.|TRBV7-8|16|.
CASSLVSDFGRNEQFF
TGTGCCAGCAGCTTAGTGAGTGATTTTGGACGGAATGAGCAGTTCTTC
>TRBJ2-3|.|TRBV2|14|.
CASTGWPSTDTQYF
TGTGCCAGCACAGGGTGGCCTAGCACAGATACGCAGTATTTT
>TRBJ2-3|.|TRBV9|15|.
CASSVKGVRTDTQYF
TGTGCCAGCAGCGTAAAGGGGGTGAGGACAGATACGCAGTATTTT
>TRBJ2-7|.|TRBV6-4|13|.
CASSPGTGDEQYF
TGTGCCAGCAGTCCCGGGACTGGTGACGAGCAGTACTTC
>TRBJ2-7|.|TRBV5-1|14|.
CASSLAPPVFEQYF
TGCGCCAGCAGCTTGGCCCCGCCCGTGTTCGAGCAGTACTTC
>TRBJ1-4|.|TRBV28|14|.
CASSSPGVGEKLFF
TGTGCCAGCAGTTCCCCCGGGGTTGGCGAAAAACTGTTTTTT
>TRBJ1-3|.|TRBV4-1|17|.
CASSQQGNSGSGNTIYF
TGCGCCAGCAGCCAACAAGGGAATTCTGGCTCTGGAAACACCATATATTTT
>TRBJ2-5|.|TRBV10-2|11|.
CASLFGRRQYF
TGCGCCAGCTTATTTGGGAGACGGCAGTACTTC
>TRBJ1-2|.|TRBV30|11|.
CAWSANGGYTF
TGTGCCTGGAGTGCTAATGGTGGCTACACCTTC
>TRBJ2-7|.|TRBV9|16|TRBD2
CASSDGTSGSIYEQYF
TGTGCCAGCAGCGACGGGACTAGCGGGAGCATATATGAGCAGTACTTC
>TRBJ2-1|.|TRBV6-4|17|TRBD2
CASSEYSGRGSYNEQFF
TGTGCCAGCAGTGAATATAGCGGGAGGGGCTCCTACAATGAGCAGTTCTTC
>TRBJ2-6|.|TRBV28|16|.
CASRSRLTSGANVLTF
TGTGCCAGCAGATCCCGACTGACATCTGGGGCCAACGTCCTGACTTTC